Presented here are 28 T cell receptor beta chains from one specimen sequenced in a study of metastatic and nonmetastatic thyroid tumors. Before thyroid surgery, none of the patients had received any treatment. MiXCR reprocessed the PCR reads for TCRdb. This table holds fewer than 35,000 clones, 10% to 11% found once. Sequenced material: blood. The receptors were sampled from a female donor with papillary thyroid cancer or a benign thyroid nodule (not recorded which). Some clones in this sample may be carry-over from other donors' samples.

This clone was picked up many times. This chain joins TRBV18 and TRBJ2-7, with TRBD1 identical over 7 bases. Per germline, CDR1 KGHSH and CDR2 LQKENI. The CDR3 has 16 amino acids. The ends lost 3 bases at V and 3 bases at J; junction bases unmatched: 11. The CDR3 nucleotides are TGTGCCAGCTCACCGAGATCCGGGACAGACATCTACGAGCAGTACTTC. Translation gives CASSPRSGTDIYEQYF.

In its sample, this clone was seen many times. This chain's CDR3 is CASSYRAGGSNQPQHF. The DNA for the CDR3 is TGTGCCAGTTCCTATCGAGCAGGGGGAAGCAATCAGCCCCAGCATTTT. The V and J genes are TRBV19 and TRBJ1-5, with TRBD1 matching 7 bases. The V segment lost 8 bases and the J segment 1 base; nucleotides outside the gene matches: 11. Per germline, CDR1 LNHDA and CDR2 SQIVND (reference sequence). CDR3 length: 16 amino acids.

This clone was seen repeatedly, ten times or more. The chain joins TRBV5-1 to TRBJ2-7; 7 bases map to TRBD2. The V gene end was trimmed by 4 bases and the J gene end by 0 bases; junction bases not matched to a gene: 7. CDR3 size: 15 residues. From germline, CDR1 is SGHRS and CDR2 YFSETQ. The CDR3 loop reads CASSRDRDYSYEQYF. As DNA, the CDR3 is TGCGCCAGCAGCCGCGACCGGGACTACTCCTACGAGCAGTACTTC.

The chain links TRBV11-2 to TRBJ2-3; 10 bases agree with TRBD2. The CDR3 length is 18 residues. The J segment lost 7 bases and the V segment lost 4 bases, leaving 17 bases of the junction unmatched. Germline values: CDR1 SGHAT, CDR2 FQNNGV. The CDR3 here is CASSSPLGRAGGANTQYF. The CDR3 DNA reads as TGTGCCAGCAGCTCCCCACTTGGCAGAGCGGGAGGGGCAAATACGCAGTATTTT.

This clone was seen many times. Relative to the germline gene, one junction end is altered; a read error may explain this. The chain couples TRBV20-1 to TRBJ1-2, with D possibly being TRBD1 (5 bases). The CDR3 runs 14 residues. Germline V gene sequence: CDR1 DFQATT, CDR2 SNEGSKA (reference sequence). CDR3 coding DNA: TGCAGTGCTCACGGAGGGGATTTAAACTATGGCCACACCTTC. It codes for CSAHGGDLNYGHTF.

Ten or more counts support this clone. This chain joins TRBV7-8 and TRBJ1-4; D call uncertain. Germline V gene sequence: CDR1 SGHVS, CDR2 FQNEAQ. Trimming took off 4 bases at V and 4 bases at J, with 13 bases between the two ends. The CDR3 totals 15 residues. The DNA for the CDR3 is TGTGCCAGCAGCTCCTCGGGCTCCATTAATGAAAAACTGTTTTTT. As protein: CASSSSGSINEKLFF.

This clone has ten or more counts. The chain employs TRBV7-9 and TRBJ2-7; D uncertain. CDR1 SEHNR and CDR2 FQNEAQ come from the germline V gene (reference sequence). The CDR3 has 12 amino acids. V dropped 5 bases and J dropped 6 bases, with 11 bases sitting between them. CDR3 in DNA: TGTGCCAGCAGCACCGCCATAGCCGAGCAGTACTTC. This translates into CASSTAIAEQYF. Full variable domain (outside the CDR3, taken from reference TRBV7-9 and TRBJ2-7): DTGVSQNPRHKITKRGQNVTFRCDPISEHNRLYWYRQTLGQGPEFLTYFQNEAQLEKSRLLSDRFSAERPKGSFSTLEIQRTEQGDSAMYLCASSTAIAEQYFGPGTRLTVT.

This clone has at least ten counts. The V gene is TRBV9, the J gene TRBJ1-4; D remains unclear. The CDR3 loop spans 15 amino acids. The germline V and J ends were trimmed by 4 bases and 0 bases, with 10 bases remaining between them. Per germline, CDR1 SGDLS and CDR2 YYNGEE. In nucleotides, the CDR3 is TGTGCCAGCAGCCTGAGTATTACAACTAATGAAAAACTGTTTTTT. It is translated as CASSLSITTNEKLFF.

This clone was counted ten times or more. The chain uses TRBV24-1 and TRBJ1-2, with a possible D match to TRBD1 (6 bases). The germline V gene has CDR1 KGHDR and CDR2 SFDVKD. V was pared by 5 bases and J by 6 bases, with 21 bases between. The CDR3 spans 16 residues. For the CDR3, the DNA is TGTGCCACCAGTGCTCTCTCAGCCCAGGGGATTCATGGCTACACCTTC. It is translated as CATSALSAQGIHGYTF.

This clone was observed at least ten times. The V and J genes are TRBV28 and TRBJ1-2; the match to TRBD1 covers 8 bases. Losses at the gene ends were 6 bases for V and 8 bases for J; bases not matched to a gene: 14. Germline lookup yields CDR1 MDHEN and CDR2 SYDVKM. There are 15 residues in the CDR3. The CDR3 DNA reads TGTGCCAGCAGCCCCCGGGGGCAGGGGGCGGGAGGCTACACCTTC. This translates into CASSPRGQGAGGYTF.

This clone was detected ten times or more. This sequence joins TRBV6-1 and TRBJ2-7; 15 nucleotides match TRBD2. Germline lookup yields CDR1 MNHNS and CDR2 SASEGT. V was pared by 4 bases and J by 3 bases, with 4 bases of the junction left unmatched. This CDR3 has 16 amino acids. This CDR3 reads CASSGTSGRAVYEQYF. The CDR3 region has the DNA TGTGCCAGCAGTGGGACTAGCGGGAGGGCCGTCTACGAGCAGTACTTC.

This clone was counted once. The chain combines TRBV7-2 with TRBJ1-2; D is possibly TRBD1 (5 bases). Germline loops: CDR1 SGHTA, CDR2 FQGNSA. The CDR3 extends over 16 amino acids. V gave up 0 bases and J gave up 13 bases, with 24 bases separating them. The CDR3 DNA sequence: TGTGCCAGCAGCTTAGCTCCACCCCCCCAGGGCCAGATCGCCACCTTC. This codes for CASSLAPPPQGQIATF. Combining the CDR3 with reference TRBV7-2 and TRBJ1-2 gives the whole variable domain GAGVSQSPSNKVTEKGKDVELRCDPISGHTALYWYRQSLGQGLEFLIYFQGNSAPDKSGLPSDRFSAERTGGSVSTLTIQRTQQEDSAVYLCASSLAPPPQGQIATFGSGTRLTVV.

This sequence joins TRBV6-2 or TRBV6-3 and TRBJ1-6; 8 positions match TRBD1. V was clipped by 4 bases and J by 17 bases; unmatched bases: 16. The CDR3 covers 15 residues. CDR1 MNHEY and CDR2 SVGEGT come from the germline V gene. CDR3 loop: CASSSSDRESSRVHF. Here the CDR3 DNA reads TGTGCCAGCAGTTCCTCGGACAGGGAGAGCTCACGGGTCCACTTT.

The chain has TRBV4-2 and TRBJ1-3; 10 nucleotides line up with TRBD1. The junction had 4 bases not matched to a gene; V was cut back by 5 bases and J by 0 bases. Germline CDR1 LGHNA, CDR2 YNFKEQ. This CDR3 spans 16 amino acids. This chain's CDR3 is CASSMGQGSSGNTIYF. CDR3 nucleotides: TGTGCCAGCAGCATGGGACAGGGGTCCTCTGGAAACACCATATATTTT.

This clone was counted many times. The chain is built from TRBV7-8 and TRBJ2-2, with 11 positions matching TRBD1. The germline gives CDR1 SGHVS, CDR2 FQNEAQ. Trimming removed 1 base from V and 6 bases from J; junction bases left unmatched: 1. This CDR3 contains 15 residues. The CDR3 DNA reads as TGTGCCAGCAGCTTAGGGACAGGGGGCTCCGGGGAGCTGTTTTTT. This sequence encodes CASSLGTGGSGELFF.

This clone has at least ten counts. This sequence may be a read error, since a much larger clone differs from it by one base. The J gene is TRBJ2-3, the V gene TRBV15; TRBD1 matches 8 bases. Germline values: CDR1 LNHNV, CDR2 YYDKDF (reference sequence). The CDR3 is 14 residues long. CDR3 in DNA: TGTGCCACCAGCAGGACAGGGGAGGAGGATACGCGGTATTTT. Its translation is CATSRTGEEDTRYF.

At least ten counts were recorded for this clone. The chain carries TRBV7-9 and TRBJ2-1, with unresolved D. Germline V lookup: CDR1 SEHNR, CDR2 FQNEAQ (reference sequence). The CDR3 consists of 17 residues. The V end lost 3 bases, the J end lost 0 bases, and 15 bases lay between the germline ends. For the CDR3, the DNA is TGTGCCAGCAGCTTGACGGCATTGAGAAGCTCCTACAATGAGCAGTTCTTC. Amino acid sequence: CASSLTALRSSYNEQFF.

The chain uses TRBV6-2 or TRBV6-3 and TRBJ2-2; 10 bases fit TRBD2. The junction had 10 bases not matched to a gene; V was cut back by 10 bases and J by 5 bases. Germline V lookup: CDR1 MNHEY, CDR2 SVGEGT. This CDR3 has 15 amino acids. This chain's CDR3 is CATFLAGVGTGELFF. In DNA, the CDR3 is TGTGCCACCTTCCTAGCGGGAGTCGGGACCGGGGAGCTGTTTTTT.

A remark on this clone: It may be a read error: a sequence one base away is much more abundant. The chain recombines TRBV5-4 with TRBJ2-3, with 8 bases aligning to TRBD2. V lost 3 bases and J lost 4; bases outside the gene matches: 13. Germline V gives CDR1 SGHNT, CDR2 YYREEE (reference sequence). The CDR3 has 17 residues. CDR3 amino acids: CASSWAGGAGVADTQYF. The CDR3, as DNA: TGTGCCAGCAGCTGGGCCGGGGGAGCGGGAGTGGCAGATACGCAGTATTTT.

This clone is categorized as large. This chain links TRBV6-2 or TRBV6-3 with TRBJ1-6, with unresolved D. The CDR3 totals 14 residues. Per the germline V gene, CDR1 is MNHEY and CDR2 is SVGEGT. Trimming removed 6 bases at V and 10 bases at J, with 16 bases between. DNA of the CDR3: TGTGCCAGCAGCCCACTCCTGGCGTCGTCACCCCTCCACTTT. This gives the protein CASSPLLASSPLHF.

The chain employs TRBV7-9 and TRBJ1-3; D is perhaps TRBD1 (6 bases). The germline CDR1 and CDR2 sequences are SEHNR and FQNEAQ (reference sequence). The CDR3 length is 14 residues. Trimming shortened V by 5 bases and J by 2 bases, and 10 bases separated the two germline ends. The CDR3 DNA is TGTGCCAGCAGCACGCGGGACACTGGAAACACCATATATTTT. This translates into CASSTRDTGNTIYF.

The chain has TRBV5-1 and TRBJ1-2, with a weak D call TRBD1 (6 bases). Per germline, CDR1 SGHRS and CDR2 YFSETQ. The germline V and J ends were trimmed by 0 bases and 4 bases, with 10 bases remaining between them. The CDR3 is 14 amino acids. CDR3 residues: CASSLGPGVYGYTF. The CDR3 bases are TGCGCCAGCAGCTTGGGTCCAGGGGTCTATGGCTACACCTTC.

This clone was observed at least ten times. This CDR3 is CASSQLEIGQYF. The CDR3 coding sequence is TGTGCCAGCAGCCAATTAGAGATTGGGCAGTATTTT. The V gene is TRBV7-9, the J gene TRBJ2-3; D not resolved. The CDR3 is 12 amino acids. V gave up 5 bases and J gave up 11 bases, with 14 bases separating them. Germline CDR1 SEHNR, CDR2 FQNEAQ (reference sequence). Full variable domain (missing parts from reference TRBV7-9 and TRBJ2-3): DTGVSQNPRHKITKRGQNVTFRCDPISEHNRLYWYRQTLGQGPEFLTYFQNEAQLEKSRLLSDRFSAERPKGSFSTLEIQRTEQGDSAMYLCASSQLEIGQYFGPGTRLTVL.

This clone was picked up many times. The V and J genes are TRBV20-1 and TRBJ2-7; maybe TRBD2 (6 bases). Germline V gives CDR1 DFQATT, CDR2 SNEGSKA (reference sequence). The CDR3 totals 14 residues. V lost 2 bases and J 2 bases, leaving 13 bases between the germline ends. CDR3 bases: TGCAGTGCTAGAAACCGGGACTTCCCCTACGAGCAGTACTTC. Amino acids: CSARNRDFPYEQYF.

Worth noting for this clone: This may be a read error, as it is one base from a much larger clone. The chain uses TRBV5-4 and TRBJ2-1, with 9 bases fitting TRBD2. Germline-derived CDR1 and CDR2 are SGHNT and YYREEE (reference sequence). CDR3 length: 12 amino acids. The V segment lost 5 bases and the J segment 13 bases; nucleotides outside the gene matches: 7. The CDR3 DNA reads as TGTGCCAGCAGTAATGCGGGAGGGCGCCAGTTCTTC. Translation gives CASSNAGGRQFF.

The sample holds many counts of this clone. CDR3 sequence reads: CASSQPTFPETQYF. The DNA for the CDR3 is TGTGCCAGCAGCCAACCCACTTTTCCCGAGACCCAGTACTTC. V gene TRBV3-1 combines with J gene TRBJ2-5; D gene uncertain. Per the germline V gene, CDR1 is LGHDT and CDR2 is YNNKEL (reference sequence). Deletions cut 2 bases from V and 5 bases from J, with 12 bases between. The CDR3 contains 14 residues.

This clone was observed many times. The rearrangement joins TRBV3-1 to TRBJ2-3; D is unresolved. The germline V gene has CDR1 LGHDT and CDR2 YNNKEL (reference sequence). The length of the CDR3 is 14 residues. Trimming cost V 4 bases and J 4 bases, with 12 bases left between them. For the CDR3, the DNA is TGTGCCAGCAGCCGCGGAAGTGGGGCAGATACGCAGTATTTT. It specifies CASSRGSGADTQYF.

This chain connects TRBV6-1 to TRBJ1-4; 7 bases map to TRBD1. The V gene end was trimmed by 5 bases and the J gene end by 4 bases; junction bases not matched to a gene: 7. Germline assignment: CDR1 MNHNS and CDR2 SASEGT. The length of the CDR3 is 15 residues. The CDR3 spells CASSPRGSSNEKLFF. The CDR3 DNA follows: TGTGCCAGCAGTCCCAGGGGGTCAAGTAATGAAAAACTGTTTTTT.